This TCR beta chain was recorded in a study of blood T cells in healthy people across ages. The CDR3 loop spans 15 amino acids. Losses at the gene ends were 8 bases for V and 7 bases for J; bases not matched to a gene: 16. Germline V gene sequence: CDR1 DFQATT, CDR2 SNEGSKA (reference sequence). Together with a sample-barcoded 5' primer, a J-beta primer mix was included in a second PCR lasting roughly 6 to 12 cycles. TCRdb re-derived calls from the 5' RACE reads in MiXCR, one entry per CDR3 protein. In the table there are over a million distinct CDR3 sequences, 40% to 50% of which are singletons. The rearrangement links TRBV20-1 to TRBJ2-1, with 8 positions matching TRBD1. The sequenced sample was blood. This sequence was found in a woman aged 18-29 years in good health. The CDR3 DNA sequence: TGCAGTACTGCCGAGACAGGGGAAAGAAGGAATGAGCAGTTCTTC. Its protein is CSTAETGERRNEQFF.